The rows below give T cell receptor beta chains drawn from one sample of a study of T-cell reconstitution after alpha-beta-depleted transplantation in children. TCRdb recomputed calls from the PCR reads with MiXCR, one row per CDR3 protein. In the table there are 500,000 to 750,000 distinct CDR3 sequences, roughly 27% of which are singletons. This material consisted of PBMCs, taken before TCRalphabeta/CD19-depleted stem cell transplant. All receptors derive from a boy under two years old with Wiskott-Aldrich syndrome, due to receive a stem cell transplant. Both conserved end residues are trimmed from each CDR3. Rows give clone size only sometimes, using once, few, many, or a class for an expanded clone.

clone size	V gene	J gene	CDR3 protein
NA	TRBV5-1	TRBJ2-5	ASSSGTAQGTQY
NA	TRBV20-1	TRBJ1-1	SARAVTGDTEAF
once	TRBV4-1	TRBJ1-2	ASSQERGGNYGYT
few	TRBV6-1	TRBJ2-3	ARGTSGSIPSTDTQY
few	TRBV5-1	TRBJ2-7	ASSLIPGLRHEQY
few	TRBV7-9	TRBJ1-1	ASSGRGSKNTEAF
few	TRBV20-1	TRBJ2-4	SAGSGTGAKNIQY
few	TRBV5-1	TRBJ2-3	ASSSNSRVTDTQY
few	TRBV9	TRBJ2-1	ASSVTSGSLGEQF
NA	TRBV3-1	TRBJ2-1	ASSQEFEQF
NA	TRBV5-5	TRBJ2-5	ASSLRGAGYQETQY
few	TRBV4-1	TRBJ2-7	ASSQVESGGPYEQY
few	TRBV5-1	TRBJ2-5	ASSYNQGRAGETQY
NA	TRBV24-1	TRBJ2-1	ATSDPGLAGAAEQF
NA	TRBV5-6	TRBJ2-5	ASSTGPWEAQY
few	TRBV2	TRBJ2-1	ASSVGLGSYNEQF
once	TRBV7-2	TRBJ2-7	ASSSAGLSSYEQY
few	TRBV20-1	TRBJ1-2	SARPPRQFYGYT
NA	TRBV3-1	TRBJ2-7	ASSNTGTGGYEQY
NA	TRBV7-6	TRBJ1-1	ASSLSPGGLNTEAF
NA	TRBV7-3	TRBJ2-1	ASSRTGTSSINEQF
NA	TRBV7-2	TRBJ2-1	ASSSPERTSSNEQF
NA	TRBV6-1	TRBJ1-2	ASSEELNYGYT
NA	TRBV5-8	TRBJ2-1	ASSLRGNRNEQF
once	TRBV20-1	TRBJ2-5	SATRTSGRGETQY
few	TRBV5-1	TRBJ2-5	ASRVDAWETQY
NA	TRBV12-3/TRBV12-4	TRBJ2-6	ASSGTGKGSGANVLT
NA	TRBV29-1	TRBJ2-2	SAIRVSGELF